The rows below give T cell receptor beta chains drawn from one sample of a study of blood T cell repertoires in COVID-19. Measured with immunoSEQ multiplex PCR; TCRdb has only the in-frame clones, and not every one. Of approximately 410,000 clones in the sample, 70% to 90% were seen once. The sample consisted of peripheral blood. The origin of the receptors is a woman under 40 with active or convalescent COVID-19. Both conserved end residues are part of each CDR3. Each record gives: clone size, J gene, V gene, D gene, CDR3 protein, CDR3 DNA. A D gene is named only where the DNA matches it firmly. Clone size is shown for a subset of rows, as once, few, many or a class of expanded clone.

abundance: -; j_gene: TRBJ1-1; v_gene: TRBV14; d_gene: TRBD1; CDR3aa: CASSQGGQGWATEAFF; CDR3nt: TGTGCCAGCAGCCAAGGGGGACAGGGATGGGCCACTGAAGCTTTCTTT
abundance: few; j_gene: TRBJ2-1; v_gene: TRBV19; d_gene: TRBD1; CDR3aa: CASKGIGTASSYNEQFF; CDR3nt: TGTGCCAGTAAAGGGATCGGGACAGCGAGCTCCTACAATGAGCAGTTCTTC
abundance: -; j_gene: TRBJ1-2; v_gene: TRBV5-1; d_gene: TRBD1; CDR3aa: CASSLRQGPSGNNYGYTF; CDR3nt: TGCGCCAGCAGCTTGAGACAGGGCCCTTCCGGGAATAACTATGGCTACACCTTC
abundance: few; j_gene: TRBJ1-2; v_gene: TRBV6-5; d_gene: TRBD1; CDR3aa: CASRGQGNYGYTF; CDR3nt: TGTGCCAGCAGAGGACAGGGGAACTATGGCTACACCTTC
abundance: -; j_gene: TRBJ1-2; v_gene: TRBV9; d_gene: -; CDR3aa: CASSVDPTGFQGYTF; CDR3nt: TGTGCCAGCAGCGTAGACCCCACAGGGTTTCAGGGCTACACCTTC
abundance: -; j_gene: TRBJ1-2; v_gene: TRBV6-6; d_gene: -; CDR3aa: CASSYEEAPNYGYTF; CDR3nt: TGTGCCAGCAGTTATGAGGAAGCCCCTAACTATGGCTACACCTTC
abundance: -; j_gene: TRBJ1-3; v_gene: TRBV5-1; d_gene: -; CDR3aa: CASRRQDGTIYF; CDR3nt: TGCGCCAGCAGACGACAGGACGGCACCATATATTTT
abundance: -; j_gene: TRBJ1-1; v_gene: TRBV7-9; d_gene: TRBD1; CDR3aa: CASSSTDRGTEAFF; CDR3nt: TGTGCCAGCAGCTCCACGGACAGGGGGACTGAAGCTTTCTTT
abundance: -; j_gene: TRBJ1-2; v_gene: TRBV5-4; d_gene: TRBD1; CDR3aa: CASSQDRGQIYGYTF; CDR3nt: TGTGCCAGCAGCCAAGACAGGGGGCAAATCTATGGCTACACCTTC
abundance: -; j_gene: TRBJ1-1; v_gene: TRBV29-1; d_gene: TRBD1; CDR3aa: CSVEPGQVEAFF; CDR3nt: TGCAGCGTCGAACCGGGACAGGTTGAAGCTTTCTTT